Following are 6 T cell receptor beta chains from one sample sequenced in a study of T-cell reconstitution after alpha-beta-depleted transplantation in children (dated by TCRdb to about 2016). What the treatment or condition label conveys for this sample: allogeneic hematopoietic cell transplantation with graft depleted of TCRalphabeta T cells and CD19 B cells. To prepare the library, PCR was applied. The instrument was an Illumina HiSeq 2500. TCR library preparation used molecular barcoding, with unique molecular identifiers applied to normalize quantification of the TCRbeta repertoire. TCRdb itself trimmed the public reads at Q25 with fastp, ran MiXCR and retained productive beta chains. For every CDR3 protein sequence, its rows merge into one entry that carries the most common genes and DNA. Counted in this sample were 300,000 to 350,000 distinct CDR3 sequences; 23% of them appeared once. 11% of the sample is in the top ten clones.

The input for sequencing was PBMCs, mostly from graft donor cells, taken 180 days after TCRalphabeta/CD19-depleted stem cell transplant. The receptors here all came from a male patient younger than 18 who had a stem cell transplant for acute lymphoblastic leukemia, so the T cells may come from the graft donor.

This clonotype came up a few times. As DNA, the CDR3 is TGCAGTGCTAGAGATTACCTAGCGGTCACCGGGGAGCTGTTTTTT. It yields the protein CSARDYLAVTGELFF. V is TRBV20-1 and J is TRBJ2-2; 7 bases map to TRBD2. The CDR3 length is 15 residues. Unmatched junction bases numbered 5, after V lost 0 bases and J lost 4 bases. Germline V CDR1 and CDR2: DFQATT, SNEGSKA (reference sequence).

This chain links TRBV27 with TRBJ2-1; 8 bases line up with TRBD2. The CDR3 is made up of 16 amino acids. Germline CDR1 is MNHEY and CDR2 is SMNVEV (reference sequence). V lost 2 bases to trimming and J lost 6 bases; unmatched junction nucleotides: 9. The CDR3 loop reads CASSLSGTRVPNEQFF. In nucleotides, the CDR3 is TGTGCCAGCAGTTTAAGCGGGACTAGGGTTCCCAATGAGCAGTTCTTC.

This chain uses TRBV7-6 with TRBJ1-6, with D unresolved. The CDR3 totals 14 residues. The V end lost 1 base, the J end lost 6 bases, and 7 bases lay between the germline ends. The germline V gene encodes CDR1 SGHVS and CDR2 FNYEAQ. In nucleotides, the CDR3 is TGTGCCAGCAGCTTAGGACCGCTTAATTCACCCCTCCACTTT. Translated, it gives CASSLGPLNSPLHF.

The chain combines TRBV20-1 with TRBJ2-5; no reliable D call. Germline V gene sequence: CDR1 DFQATT, CDR2 SNEGSKA (reference sequence). The ends were cut back, 7 bases at V and 4 bases at J, with 22 bases in the middle. The length of the CDR3 is 15 residues. The CDR3 is CSVLRPATIGETQYF. The DNA for the CDR3 is TGCAGTGTTCTAAGGCCAGCGACCATCGGAGAGACCCAGTACTTC.

V gene TRBV27 combines with J gene TRBJ1-6, with TRBD1 matching over 7 bases. Germline trimming cut 5 bases from V and 4 bases from J; bases unmatched to any gene: 5. Germline V lookup: CDR1 MNHEY, CDR2 SMNVEV (reference sequence). The CDR3 is 15 residues long. The CDR3 region has the DNA TGTGCCAGCAGTCCAAGGGGACAGTATAATTCACCCCTCCACTTT. It encodes CASSPRGQYNSPLHF.

The V gene is TRBV5-1, the J gene TRBJ1-1, with 7 bases fitting TRBD1. Looked up from germline, CDR1 is SGHRS and CDR2 is YFSETQ. The CDR3 has 13 residues. V trimming: 4 bases; J trimming: 5 bases; junction bases outside the gene matches: 5. This chain's CDR3 is CASSGAGGTEAFF. In nucleotides, the CDR3 is TGCGCCAGCAGCGGAGCAGGGGGTACTGAAGCTTTCTTT.